The sequence of this TCR beta chain was determined in a study of blood T cell repertoires in COVID-19. Study information: Italy, Spain and the United States were the sources of the convalescent and acute COVID-19 samples. T cells, B-cell-depleted T cells, or PBMCs supplied cDNA or gDNA.

CDR3 size: 14 residues. Looked up from germline, CDR1 is SQVTM and CDR2 is ANQGSEA. The V gene lost 0 bases and the J gene lost 2 bases, with 5 bases spanning the gap. Original methodology: From reference gene primer amplification, estimates of nucleated cell counts were derived. The method was immunoSEQ multiplex PCR; TCRdb's version includes in-frame clones alone and lacks a portion of them. V, J and clone size reflect that table, while D and trimming were determined from the DNA. The sample contains about 98,000 clones, roughly 80% of which appear only once. Sequencing was done on a sample of peripheral blood. The gene calls are TRBV29-1 and TRBJ2-6; no reliable D call. The TCR comes from a man between 65 and 85 years old with active or convalescent COVID-19. CDR3 protein: CSVEEIAGANVLTF. The CDR3 coding sequence is TGCAGCGTTGAAGAGATAGCTGGGGCCAACGTCCTGACTTTC.